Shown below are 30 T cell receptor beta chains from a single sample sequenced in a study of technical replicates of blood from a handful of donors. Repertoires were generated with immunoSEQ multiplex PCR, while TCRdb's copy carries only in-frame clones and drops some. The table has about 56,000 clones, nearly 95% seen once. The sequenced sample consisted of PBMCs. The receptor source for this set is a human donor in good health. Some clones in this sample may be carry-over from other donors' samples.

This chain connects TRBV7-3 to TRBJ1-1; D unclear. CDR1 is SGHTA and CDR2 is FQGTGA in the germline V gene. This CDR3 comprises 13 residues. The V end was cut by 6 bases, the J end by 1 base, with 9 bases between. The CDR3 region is CASSYRENTEAFF. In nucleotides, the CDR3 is TGTGCCAGCAGTTACCGGGAGAACACTGAAGCTTTCTTT.

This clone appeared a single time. DNA for the CDR3: TGTGCCAGCTCACCAAACCGGGACAGCTACGAGCAGTACTTC. Amino acid sequence: CASSPNRDSYEQYF. The V call is TRBV18, the J call TRBJ2-7; the match to TRBD1 covers 7 bases. Germline V lookup: CDR1 KGHSH, CDR2 LQKENI. V was pared by 2 bases and J by 3 bases, with 4 bases of the junction left unmatched. The CDR3 runs 14 residues. Full variable domain (rest looked up from reference TRBV18 and TRBJ2-7): NAGVMQNPRHLVRRRGQEARLRCSPMKGHSHVYWYRQLPEEGLKFMVYLQKENIIDESGMPKERFSAEFPKEGPSILRIQQVVRGDSAAYFCASSPNRDSYEQYFGPGTRLTVT.

The CDR3 DNA follows: TGTGCCAGCAGCCGGGGACGGAGGACTAGCGTTGAGCAGTTCTTC. It is translated as CASSRGRRTSVEQFF. The chain joins TRBV7-2 to TRBJ2-1, with 9 bases aligning to TRBD2. Germline trimming cut 5 bases from V and 9 bases from J; bases unmatched to any gene: 11. Per germline, CDR1 SGHTA and CDR2 FQGNSA. The CDR3 length is 15 residues. The full variable domain, rest sourced from reference TRBV7-2 and TRBJ2-1, is GAGVSQSPSNKVTEKGKDVELRCDPISGHTALYWYRQSLGQGLEFLIYFQGNSAPDKSGLPSDRFSAERTGGSVSTLTIQRTQQEDSAVYLCASSRGRRTSVEQFFGPGTRLTVL.

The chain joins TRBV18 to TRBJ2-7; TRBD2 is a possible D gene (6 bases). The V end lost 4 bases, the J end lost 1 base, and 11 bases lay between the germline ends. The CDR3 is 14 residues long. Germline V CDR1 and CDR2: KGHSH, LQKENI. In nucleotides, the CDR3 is TGTGCCAGCTCACTGGGACGGGGGTCCTACGAGCAGTACTTC. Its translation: CASSLGRGSYEQYF.

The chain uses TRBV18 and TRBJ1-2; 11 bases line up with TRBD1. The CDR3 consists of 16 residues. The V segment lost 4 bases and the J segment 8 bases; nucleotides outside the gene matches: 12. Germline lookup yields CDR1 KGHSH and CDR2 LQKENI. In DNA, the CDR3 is TGTGCCAGCTCACTCCAGGACAGGGGGCTACTTTGGGGCTACACCTTC. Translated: CASSLQDRGLLWGYTF.

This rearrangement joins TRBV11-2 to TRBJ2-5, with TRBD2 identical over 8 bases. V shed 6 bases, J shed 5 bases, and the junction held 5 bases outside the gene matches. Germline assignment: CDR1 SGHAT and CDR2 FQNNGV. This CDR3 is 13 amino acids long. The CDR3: CASSPGLGETQYF. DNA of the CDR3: TGTGCCAGCAGTCCGGGACTAGGGGAGACCCAGTACTTC.

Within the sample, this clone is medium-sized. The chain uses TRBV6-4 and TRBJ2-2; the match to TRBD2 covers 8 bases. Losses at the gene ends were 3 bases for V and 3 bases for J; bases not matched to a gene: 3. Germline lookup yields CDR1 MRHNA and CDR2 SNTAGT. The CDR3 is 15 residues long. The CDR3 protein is CASSEVAGHTGELFF. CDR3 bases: TGTGCCAGCAGTGAGGTAGCGGGACACACCGGGGAGCTGTTTTTT.

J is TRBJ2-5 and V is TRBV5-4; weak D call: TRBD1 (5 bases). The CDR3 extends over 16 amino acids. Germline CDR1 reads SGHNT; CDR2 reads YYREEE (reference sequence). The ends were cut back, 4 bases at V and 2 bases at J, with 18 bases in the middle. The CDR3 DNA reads TGTGCCAGCAGCCGGTGGGGCAAGATGGAGCAAGAGACCCAGTACTTC. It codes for CASSRWGKMEQETQYF.

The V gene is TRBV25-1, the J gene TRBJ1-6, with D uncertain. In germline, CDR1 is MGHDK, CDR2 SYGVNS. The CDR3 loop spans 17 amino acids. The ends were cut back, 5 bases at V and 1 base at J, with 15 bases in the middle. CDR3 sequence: CASSPSGSRSYNSPLHF. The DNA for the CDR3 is TGTGCCAGCAGTCCCAGCGGGAGTAGGTCCTATAATTCACCCCTCCACTTT.

The CDR3 here is CASRFHRDPNQPQHF. CDR3 nucleotide sequence: TGTGCCAGCAGGTTTCACAGGGATCCCAATCAGCCCCAGCATTTT. The chain joins TRBV6-5 to TRBJ1-5; D perhaps matches TRBD1 (6 bases). The CDR3 is 15 residues long. Trimming removed 6 bases at V and 3 bases at J, with 15 bases between. Germline V gene data show CDR1 as MNHEY and CDR2 as SVGAGI.

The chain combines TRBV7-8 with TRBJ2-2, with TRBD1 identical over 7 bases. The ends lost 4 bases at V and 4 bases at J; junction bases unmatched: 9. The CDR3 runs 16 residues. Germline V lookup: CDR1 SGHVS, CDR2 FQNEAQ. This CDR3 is CASSSRQGMGTGELFF. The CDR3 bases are TGTGCCAGCAGCTCCCGACAGGGAATGGGCACCGGGGAGCTGTTTTTT.

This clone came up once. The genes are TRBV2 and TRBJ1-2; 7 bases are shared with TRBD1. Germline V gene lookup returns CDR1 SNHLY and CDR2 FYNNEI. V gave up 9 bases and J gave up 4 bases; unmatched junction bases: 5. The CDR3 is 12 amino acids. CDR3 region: CARAGGSYGYTF. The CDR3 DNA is TGTGCCAGGGCAGGGGGTTCCTATGGCTACACCTTC.

CDR3 protein: CASSSWTGGQDTQYF. The CDR3 DNA is TGTGCCAGCAGTTCGTGGACAGGGGGCCAAGATACGCAGTATTTT. V gene TRBV27 combines with J gene TRBJ2-3, with TRBD1 matching 11 bases. J was trimmed by 5 bases and V by 4 bases; bases with no gene match: 5. This CDR3 is 15 amino acids long. Germline values: CDR1 MNHEY, CDR2 SMNVEV (reference sequence).

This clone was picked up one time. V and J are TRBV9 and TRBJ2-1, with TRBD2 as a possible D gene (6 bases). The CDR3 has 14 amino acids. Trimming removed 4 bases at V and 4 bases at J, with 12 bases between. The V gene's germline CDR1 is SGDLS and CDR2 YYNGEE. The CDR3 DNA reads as TGTGCCAGCAGCCTGATTGGACTATACAATGAGCAGTTCTTC. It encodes CASSLIGLYNEQFF.

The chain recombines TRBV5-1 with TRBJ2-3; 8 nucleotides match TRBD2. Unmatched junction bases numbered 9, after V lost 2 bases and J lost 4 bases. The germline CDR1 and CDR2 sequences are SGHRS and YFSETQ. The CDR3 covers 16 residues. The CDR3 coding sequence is TGCGCCAGCAGCTTAGCGGGGGAACCGAGGGCAGATACGCAGTATTTT. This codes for CASSLAGEPRADTQYF.

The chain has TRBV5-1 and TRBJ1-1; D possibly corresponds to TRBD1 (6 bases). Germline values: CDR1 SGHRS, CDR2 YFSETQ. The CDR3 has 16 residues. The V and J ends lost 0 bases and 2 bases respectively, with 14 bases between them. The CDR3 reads CASSLAGRGSNTEAFF. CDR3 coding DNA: TGCGCCAGCAGCTTGGCGGGCAGGGGAAGTAACACTGAAGCTTTCTTT.

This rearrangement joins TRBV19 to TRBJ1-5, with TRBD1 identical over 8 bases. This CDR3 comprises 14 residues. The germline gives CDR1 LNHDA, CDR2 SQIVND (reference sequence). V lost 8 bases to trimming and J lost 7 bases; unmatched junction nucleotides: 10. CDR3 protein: CASLGQGKGQPQHF. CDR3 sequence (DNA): TGTGCCAGTCTCGGACAGGGAAAGGGGCAGCCCCAGCATTTT.

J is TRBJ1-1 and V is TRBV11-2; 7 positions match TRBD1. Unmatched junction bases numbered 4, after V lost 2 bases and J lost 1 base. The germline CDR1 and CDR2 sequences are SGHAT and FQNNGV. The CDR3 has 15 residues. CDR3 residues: CASSLNRDRNTEAFF. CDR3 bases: TGTGCCAGCAGCTTAAACCGGGACAGGAACACTGAAGCTTTCTTT.

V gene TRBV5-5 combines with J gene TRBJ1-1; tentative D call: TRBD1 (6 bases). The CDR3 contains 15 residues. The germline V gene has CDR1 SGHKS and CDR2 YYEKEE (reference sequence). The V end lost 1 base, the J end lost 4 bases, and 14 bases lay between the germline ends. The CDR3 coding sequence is TGTGCCAGCAGCTTGATAGGGGGAGGGGCCACTGAAGCTTTCTTT. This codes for CASSLIGGGATEAFF.

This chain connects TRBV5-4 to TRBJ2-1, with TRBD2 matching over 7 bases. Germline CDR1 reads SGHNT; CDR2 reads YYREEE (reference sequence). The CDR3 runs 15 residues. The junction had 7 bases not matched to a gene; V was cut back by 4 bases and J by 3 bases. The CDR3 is CASSTPSGSYNEQFF. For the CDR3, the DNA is TGTGCCAGCAGCACCCCTAGCGGAAGCTACAATGAGCAGTTCTTC.

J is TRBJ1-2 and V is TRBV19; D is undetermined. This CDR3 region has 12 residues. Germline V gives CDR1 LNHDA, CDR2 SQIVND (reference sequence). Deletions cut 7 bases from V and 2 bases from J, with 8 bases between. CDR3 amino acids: CASTGLNYGYTF. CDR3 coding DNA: TGTGCCAGTACGGGTCTCAACTATGGCTACACCTTC.

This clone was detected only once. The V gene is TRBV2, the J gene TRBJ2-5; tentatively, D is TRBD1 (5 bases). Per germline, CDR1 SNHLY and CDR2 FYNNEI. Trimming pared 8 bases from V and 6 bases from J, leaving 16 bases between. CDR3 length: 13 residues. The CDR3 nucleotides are TGTGCCAGCGGTAGGGGCGAGCGTCAGACCCAGTACTTC. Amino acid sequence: CASGRGERQTQYF.

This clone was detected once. CDR3 nucleotide sequence: TGTGCCAGCAGCTTGGATGGCATCAGGCAAGAGACCCAGTACTTC. Translating gives CASSLDGIRQETQYF. V and J are TRBV5-4 and TRBJ2-5; D remains ambiguous. This CDR3 contains 15 residues. Deletions cut 0 bases from V and 2 bases from J, with 11 bases between. The V gene's germline CDR1 is SGHNT and CDR2 YYREEE (reference sequence).

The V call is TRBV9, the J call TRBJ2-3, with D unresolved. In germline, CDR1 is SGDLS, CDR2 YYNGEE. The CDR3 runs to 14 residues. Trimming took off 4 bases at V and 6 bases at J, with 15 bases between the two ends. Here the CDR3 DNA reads TGTGCCAGCAGCTCAAACATTGTTTCGGATACGCAGTATTTT. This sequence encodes CASSSNIVSDTQYF.

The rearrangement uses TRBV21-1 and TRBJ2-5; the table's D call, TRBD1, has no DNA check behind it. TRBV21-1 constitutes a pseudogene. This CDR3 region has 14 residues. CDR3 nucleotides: TGTGCCAGCAGCAGTTACGATCAGGGGGAGACCCAGTACTTC. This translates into CASSSYDQGETQYF.

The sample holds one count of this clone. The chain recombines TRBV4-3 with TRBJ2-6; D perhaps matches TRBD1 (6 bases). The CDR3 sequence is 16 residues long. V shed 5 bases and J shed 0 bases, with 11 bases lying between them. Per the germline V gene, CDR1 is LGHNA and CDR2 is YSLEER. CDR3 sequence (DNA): TGCGCCAGCAGCGAGGGACATTTCTCTGGGGCCAACGTCCTGACTTTC. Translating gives CASSEGHFSGANVLTF.

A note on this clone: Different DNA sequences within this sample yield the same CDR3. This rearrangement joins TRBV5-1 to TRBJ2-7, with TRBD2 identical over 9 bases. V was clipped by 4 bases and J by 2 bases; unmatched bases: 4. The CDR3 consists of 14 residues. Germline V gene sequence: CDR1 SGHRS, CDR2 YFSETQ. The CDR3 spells CASSLLAGPYEQYF. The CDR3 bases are TGCGCCAGCAGCCTACTAGCGGGTCCCTACGAGCAGTACTTC. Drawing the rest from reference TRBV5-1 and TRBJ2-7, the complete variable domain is KAGVTQTPRYLIKTRGQQVTLSCSPISGHRSVSWYQQTPGQGLQFLFEYFSETQRNKGNFPGRFSGRQFSNSRSEMNVSTLELGDSALYLCASSLLAGPYEQYFGPGTRLTVT.

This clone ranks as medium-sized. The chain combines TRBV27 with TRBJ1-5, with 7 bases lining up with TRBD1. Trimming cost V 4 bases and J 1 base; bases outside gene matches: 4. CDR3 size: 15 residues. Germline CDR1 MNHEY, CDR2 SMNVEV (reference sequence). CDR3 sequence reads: CASSCPGQSNQPQHF. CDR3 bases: TGTGCCAGCAGTTGCCCGGGACAGAGCAATCAGCCCCAGCATTTT.

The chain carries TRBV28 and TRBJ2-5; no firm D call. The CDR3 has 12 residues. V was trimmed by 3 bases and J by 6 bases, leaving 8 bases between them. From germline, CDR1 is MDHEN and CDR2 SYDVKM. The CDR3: CASSLGRQTQYF. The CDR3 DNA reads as TGTGCCAGCAGTTTGGGCCGCCAGACCCAGTACTTC.

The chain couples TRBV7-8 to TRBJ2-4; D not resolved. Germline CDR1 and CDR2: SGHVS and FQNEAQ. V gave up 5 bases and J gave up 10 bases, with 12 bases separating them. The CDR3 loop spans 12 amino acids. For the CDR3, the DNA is TGTGCCAGCAGCCCGAGGCGAGGAATTCAGTACTTC. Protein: CASSPRRGIQYF.